Presented here are 19 T cell receptor beta chains from one specimen sequenced in a study of T cell responses to AZD1222 COVID-19 vaccine. Assay: immunoSEQ multiplex PCR; the TCRdb copy retains only in-frame clones and omits some. The sample shows roughly 110,000 clones, about nine tenths of them seen only once. Sequencing used peripheral blood, obtained 28 days after the second AZD1222 dose. Source of these receptors: an adult who received the AZD1222 COVID-19 vaccine.

The table lists this clone with a few counts. The rearrangement uses TRBV7-8 and TRBJ2-1; 9 nucleotides align to TRBD1. The V gene end was trimmed by 5 bases and the J gene end by 6 bases; junction bases not matched to a gene: 8. Germline V lookup: CDR1 SGHVS, CDR2 FQNEAQ. This CDR3 spans 15 amino acids. The CDR3 spells CASSLGQGLFNEQFF. For the CDR3, the DNA is TGTGCCAGCAGCCTAGGACAGGGGCTGTTCAATGAGCAGTTCTTC. Full variable domain (rest looked up from reference TRBV7-8 and TRBJ2-1): GAGVSQSPRYKVAKRGQDVALRCDPISGHVSLFWYQQALGQGPEFLTYFQNEAQLDKSGLPSDRFFAERPEGSVSTLKIQRTQQEDSAVYLCASSLGQGLFNEQFFGPGTRLTVL.

This clone appeared a few times. The J gene is TRBJ1-1, the V gene TRBV10-3, with D maybe TRBD1 (5 bases). Germline CDR1 and CDR2: ENHRY and SYGVKD. The CDR3 runs to 13 residues. Trimming cost V 7 bases and J 6 bases, with 15 bases left between them. The CDR3 coding sequence is TGTGCCATCAAATCAGCCAGGGAGGCTGAAGCTTTCTTT. Translated, it gives CAIKSAREAEAFF.

As DNA, the CDR3 is TGTGCCAGCAGTTCTTGGGTCTCCAGGGTGGATTCACCCCTCCACTTT. Translating gives CASSSWVSRVDSPLHF. The J gene is TRBJ1-6, the V gene TRBV27; D might be TRBD1 (5 bases). Looked up from germline, CDR1 is MNHEY and CDR2 is SMNVEV (reference sequence). CDR3 length equals 16 residues. Trimming stripped 4 bases from V and 8 bases from J, with 18 bases between.

V and J are TRBV2 and TRBJ1-5, with TRBD1 matching over 9 bases. CDR1 is SNHLY and CDR2 is FYNNEI in the germline V gene. The CDR3 runs to 15 residues. V was pared by 6 bases and J by 2 bases, with 5 bases of the junction left unmatched. The CDR3 DNA sequence: TGTGCCAGCAGCCTACAGGGGGCAGGCAATCAGCCCCAGCATTTT. It is translated as CASSLQGAGNQPQHF. Filled out from reference TRBV2 and TRBJ1-5, the complete variable domain reads EPEVTQTPSHQVTQMGQEVILRCVPISNHLYFYWYRQILGQKVEFLVSFYNNEISEKSEIFDDQFSVERPDGSNFTLKIRSTKLEDSAMYFCASSLQGAGNQPQHFGDGTRLSIL.

This rearrangement joins TRBV18 to TRBJ1-2, with TRBD1 matching over 9 bases. The V and J ends lost 6 bases and 1 base, in that order; junction bases with no gene match: 6. Germline CDR1 and CDR2: KGHSH and LQKENI. The CDR3 sequence is 15 residues long. This chain's CDR3 is CASSRRDRDNYGYTF. DNA for the CDR3: TGTGCCAGCTCCCGCCGGGACAGGGATAACTATGGCTACACCTTC.

The chain has TRBV24-1 and TRBJ1-3; D gene ambiguous. Trimming removed 3 bases from V and 0 bases from J, with 2 bases in between. CDR1 and CDR2 (germline): KGHDR, SFDVKD. There are 13 residues in the CDR3. The CDR3 spells CATSDRSGNTIYF. The DNA of the CDR3 is TGTGCCACCAGTGATCGCTCTGGAAACACCATATATTTT.

The chain has TRBV9 and TRBJ2-7; D gene unclear. Germline V gene data show CDR1 as SGDLS and CDR2 as YYNGEE. The ends were cut back, 2 bases at V and 5 bases at J, with 14 bases in the middle. The CDR3 is 14 amino acids. CDR3 coding DNA: TGTGCCAGCAGCGTCGGTCCCCTTAGGGACGAGCAGTACTTC. Protein product: CASSVGPLRDEQYF.

The chain is built from TRBV5-1 and TRBJ2-3; D ambiguous. V was clipped by 1 base and J by 2 bases, with 17 bases between them. Germline values: CDR1 SGHRS, CDR2 YFSETQ. This CDR3 region has 17 residues. CDR3 sequence reads: CASSLLLGDQATDTQYF. The CDR3 region has the DNA TGCGCCAGCAGCTTGCTCTTAGGTGACCAGGCCACAGATACGCAGTATTTT.

In this sample, this clone turned up a few times. The genes are TRBV19 and TRBJ2-2, with unresolved D. The germline V and J ends were trimmed by 1 base and 8 bases, with 14 bases remaining between them. This CDR3 has 15 residues. The germline gives CDR1 LNHDA, CDR2 SQIVND (reference sequence). The CDR3: CASSIGGSAAGELFF. CDR3 nucleotides: TGTGCCAGTAGTATAGGAGGATCCGCGGCGGGGGAGCTGTTTTTT.

A word on this clone: The sample contains more than one DNA sequence encoding this CDR3. The chain is built from TRBV19 and TRBJ1-5; no clear D. Germline loops: CDR1 LNHDA, CDR2 SQIVND (reference sequence). Trimming cost V 1 base and J 6 bases, with 4 bases left between them. The CDR3 sequence is 12 residues long. The CDR3 DNA reads TGTGCCAGTAGTATAGGGGGTCAGCCCCAGCATTTT. Encoded protein: CASSIGGQPQHF. Full variable domain (rest looked up from reference TRBV19 and TRBJ1-5): DGGITQSPKYLFRKEGQNVTLSCEQNLNHDAMYWYRQDPGQGLRLIYYSQIVNDFQKGDIAEGYSVSREKKESFPLTVTSAQKNPTAFYLCASSIGGQPQHFGDGTRLSIL.

The chain uses TRBV2 and TRBJ1-3; possible D gene TRBD1, 6 bases. The CDR3 spans 16 residues. The ends were cut back, 4 bases at V and 0 bases at J, with 13 bases in the middle. The germline V gene has CDR1 SNHLY and CDR2 FYNNEI. The CDR3 DNA reads as TGTGCCAGCAGTGCGGTCAGGGGCCTCTCTGGAAACACCATATATTTT. Amino acids: CASSAVRGLSGNTIYF.

This chain links TRBV30 with TRBJ2-3; the D call may be TRBD1 or TRBD2 (5 bases each). Trimming removed 4 bases at V and 7 bases at J, with 18 bases between. CDR3 size: 14 residues. Germline V gene sequence: CDR1 GTSNPN, CDR2 SVGIG (reference sequence). The CDR3 region is CAWTPPGRLNTQYF. The CDR3 DNA reads TGTGCCTGGACCCCACCGGGACGGTTGAATACGCAGTATTTT.

The gene calls are TRBV7-9 and TRBJ2-1, with D perhaps TRBD2 (5 bases). The germline V gene encodes CDR1 SEHNR and CDR2 FQNEAQ (reference sequence). Trimming shortened V by 0 bases and J by 4 bases, and 10 bases separated the two germline ends. CDR3 length: 15 amino acids. CDR3 amino acids: CASSLARVGYNEQFF. The CDR3 DNA reads TGTGCCAGCAGCTTAGCGAGGGTCGGGTACAATGAGCAGTTCTTC.

V usage is TRBV28 and J usage is TRBJ1-1, with D possibly being TRBD1 (6 bases). Germline CDR1 MDHEN, CDR2 SYDVKM. This CDR3 spans 14 amino acids. Trimming removed 9 bases from V and 4 bases from J, with 18 bases in between. The CDR3, as DNA: TGTGCCAGTACTTTAGGGGGGCTGGGCACTGAAGCTTTCTTT. As protein: CASTLGGLGTEAFF.

This clone appeared a single time. This sequence joins TRBV20-1 and TRBJ2-1, with D tentatively TRBD1 or TRBD2 (5 bases each). From germline, CDR1 is DFQATT and CDR2 SNEGSKA (reference sequence). V was clipped by 3 bases and J by 0 bases, with 15 bases between them. CDR3 length: 16 amino acids. CDR3 residues: CSASGTILISYNEQFF. CDR3 DNA sequence: TGCAGTGCTAGTGGGACCATCTTAATCTCCTACAATGAGCAGTTCTTC.

The chain is built from TRBV2 and TRBJ1-5; D gene uncertain. There are 14 residues in the CDR3. V lost 1 base and J 3 bases, leaving 7 bases between the germline ends. Germline values: CDR1 SNHLY, CDR2 FYNNEI. CDR3 sequence: CASSEGVLNQPQHF. The CDR3 DNA is TGTGCCAGCAGTGAAGGGGTCCTCAATCAGCCCCAGCATTTT.

Turning to this clone: The same CDR3 arises from other DNA sequences in this sample as well. This sequence joins TRBV12-3 or TRBV12-4 and TRBJ1-2, with D hard to call. Deletions cut 2 bases from V and 2 bases from J, with 6 bases between. CDR3 size: 13 residues. Here the CDR3 DNA reads TGTGCCAGCAGTTTAACCACGAACTATGGCTACACCTTC. Its protein is CASSLTTNYGYTF.

This chain uses TRBV9 with TRBJ2-1; perhaps D is TRBD1 or TRBD2 (6 bases each). V was shortened by 4 bases and J by 0 bases, with 11 bases between the two germline ends. CDR1 is SGDLS and CDR2 is YYNGEE in the germline V gene. CDR3 length: 15 residues. CDR3 in DNA: TGTGCCAGCAGCAGAGGGGGGAGCTCCTACAATGAGCAGTTCTTC. Protein product: CASSRGGSSYNEQFF.

The V call is TRBV6-5, the J call TRBJ2-7; D is unclear. V dropped 6 bases and J dropped 2 bases, with 14 bases sitting between them. This CDR3 has 14 residues. Germline loops: CDR1 MNHEY, CDR2 SVGAGI. The CDR3 coding sequence is TGTGCCAGCAGGCAAAAAAACAGTCCCTACGAGCAGTACTTC. Translated: CASRQKNSPYEQYF.